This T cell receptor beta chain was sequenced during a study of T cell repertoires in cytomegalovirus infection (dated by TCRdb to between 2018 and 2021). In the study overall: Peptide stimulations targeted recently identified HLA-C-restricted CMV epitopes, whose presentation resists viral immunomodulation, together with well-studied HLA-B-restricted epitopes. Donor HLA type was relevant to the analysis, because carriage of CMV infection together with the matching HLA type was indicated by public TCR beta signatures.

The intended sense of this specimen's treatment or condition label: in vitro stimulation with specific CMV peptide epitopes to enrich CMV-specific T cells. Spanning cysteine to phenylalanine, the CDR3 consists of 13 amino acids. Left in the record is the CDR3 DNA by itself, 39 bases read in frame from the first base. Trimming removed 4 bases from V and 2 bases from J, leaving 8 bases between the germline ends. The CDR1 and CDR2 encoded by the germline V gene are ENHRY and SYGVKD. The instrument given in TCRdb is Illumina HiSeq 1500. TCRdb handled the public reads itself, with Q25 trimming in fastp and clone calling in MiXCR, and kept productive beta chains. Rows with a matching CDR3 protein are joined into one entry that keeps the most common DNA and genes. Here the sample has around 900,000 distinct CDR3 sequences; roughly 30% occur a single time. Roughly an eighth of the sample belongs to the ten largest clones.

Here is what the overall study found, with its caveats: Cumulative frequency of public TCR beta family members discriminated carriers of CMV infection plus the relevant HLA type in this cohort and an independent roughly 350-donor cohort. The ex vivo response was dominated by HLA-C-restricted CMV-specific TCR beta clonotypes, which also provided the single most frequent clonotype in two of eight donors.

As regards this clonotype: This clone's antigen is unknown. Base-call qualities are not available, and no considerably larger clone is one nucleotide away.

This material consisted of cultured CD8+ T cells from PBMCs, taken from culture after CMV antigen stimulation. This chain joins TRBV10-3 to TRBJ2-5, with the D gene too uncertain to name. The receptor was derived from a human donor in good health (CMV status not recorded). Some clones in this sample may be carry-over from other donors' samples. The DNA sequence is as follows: TGTGCCATCAGTGGAGAGGCTCAAGAGACCCAGTACTTC. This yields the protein CAISGEAQETQYF.